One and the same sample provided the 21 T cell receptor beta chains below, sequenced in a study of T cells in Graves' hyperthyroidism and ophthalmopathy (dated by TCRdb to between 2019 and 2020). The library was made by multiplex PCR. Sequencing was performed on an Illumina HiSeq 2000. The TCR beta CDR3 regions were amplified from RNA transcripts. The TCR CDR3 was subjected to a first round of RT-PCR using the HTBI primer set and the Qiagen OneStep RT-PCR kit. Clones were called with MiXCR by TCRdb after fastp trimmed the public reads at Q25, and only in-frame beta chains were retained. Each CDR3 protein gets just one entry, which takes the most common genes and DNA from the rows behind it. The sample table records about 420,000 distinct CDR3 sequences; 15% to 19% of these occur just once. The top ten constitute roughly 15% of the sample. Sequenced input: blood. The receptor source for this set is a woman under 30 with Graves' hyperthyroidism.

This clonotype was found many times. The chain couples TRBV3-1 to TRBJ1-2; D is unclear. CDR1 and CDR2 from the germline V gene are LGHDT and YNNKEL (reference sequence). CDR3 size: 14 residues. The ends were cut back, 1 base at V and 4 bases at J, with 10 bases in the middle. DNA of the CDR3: TGTGCCAGCAGCCAAGTTGTAGGCCTCTATGGCTACACCTTC. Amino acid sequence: CASSQVVGLYGYTF.

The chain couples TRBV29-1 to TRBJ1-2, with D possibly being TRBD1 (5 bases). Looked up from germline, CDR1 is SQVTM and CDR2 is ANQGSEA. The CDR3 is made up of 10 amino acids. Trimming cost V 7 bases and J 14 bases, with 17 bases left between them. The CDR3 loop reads CSDSDRLQTF. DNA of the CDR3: TGCAGCGACTCTGACAGACTACAAACCTTC.

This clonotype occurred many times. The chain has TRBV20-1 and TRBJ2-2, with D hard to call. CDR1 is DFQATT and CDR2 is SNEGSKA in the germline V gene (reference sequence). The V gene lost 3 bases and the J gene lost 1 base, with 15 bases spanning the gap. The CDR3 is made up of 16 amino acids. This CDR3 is CSASLALHKNTGELFF. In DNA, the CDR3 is TGCAGTGCTAGTCTTGCCCTTCATAAGAACACCGGGGAGCTGTTTTTT.

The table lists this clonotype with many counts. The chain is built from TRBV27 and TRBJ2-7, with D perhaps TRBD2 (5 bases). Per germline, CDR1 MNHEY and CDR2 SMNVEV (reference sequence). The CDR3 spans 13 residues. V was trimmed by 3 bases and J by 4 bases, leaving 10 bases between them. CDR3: CASSLASPYEQYF. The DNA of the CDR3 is TGTGCCAGCAGTTTGGCTAGCCCTTACGAGCAGTACTTC.

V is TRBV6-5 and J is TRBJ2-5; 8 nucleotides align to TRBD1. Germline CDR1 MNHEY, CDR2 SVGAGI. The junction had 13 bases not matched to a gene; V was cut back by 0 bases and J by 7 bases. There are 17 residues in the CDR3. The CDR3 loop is CASSYSRQWDRPGTQYF. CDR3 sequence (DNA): TGTGCCAGCAGTTACTCGCGGCAGTGGGACAGGCCAGGGACCCAGTACTTC.

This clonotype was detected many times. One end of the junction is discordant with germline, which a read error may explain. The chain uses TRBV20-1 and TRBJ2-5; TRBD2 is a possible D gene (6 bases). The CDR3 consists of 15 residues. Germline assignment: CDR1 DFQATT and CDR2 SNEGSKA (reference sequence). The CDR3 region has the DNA TGCAGTGCTAGCTTGGCGGGATACCTACAAGAGGCCCAGTACTTC. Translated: CSASLAGYLQEAQYF.

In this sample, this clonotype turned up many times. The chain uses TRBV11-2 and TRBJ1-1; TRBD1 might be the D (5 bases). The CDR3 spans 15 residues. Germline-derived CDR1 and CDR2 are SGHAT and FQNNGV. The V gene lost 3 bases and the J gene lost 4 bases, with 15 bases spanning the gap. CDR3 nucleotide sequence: TGTGCCAGCAGCTTGGGGCACAACAGGCCCACTGAAGCTTTCTTT. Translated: CASSLGHNRPTEAFF.

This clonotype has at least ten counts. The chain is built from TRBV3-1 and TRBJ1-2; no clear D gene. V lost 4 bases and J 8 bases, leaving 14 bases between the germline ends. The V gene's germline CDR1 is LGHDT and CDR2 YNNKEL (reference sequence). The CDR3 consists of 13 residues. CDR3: CASSPSRDSGYTF. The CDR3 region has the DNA TGTGCCAGCAGCCCTTCGAGAGACTCGGGCTACACCTTC.

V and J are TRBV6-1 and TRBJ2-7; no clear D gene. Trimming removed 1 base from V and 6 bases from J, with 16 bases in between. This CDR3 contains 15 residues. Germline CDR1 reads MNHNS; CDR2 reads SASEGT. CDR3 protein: CASSEGLAFGLEQYF. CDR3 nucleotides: TGTGCCAGCAGTGAAGGGCTGGCGTTCGGGCTCGAGCAGTACTTC.

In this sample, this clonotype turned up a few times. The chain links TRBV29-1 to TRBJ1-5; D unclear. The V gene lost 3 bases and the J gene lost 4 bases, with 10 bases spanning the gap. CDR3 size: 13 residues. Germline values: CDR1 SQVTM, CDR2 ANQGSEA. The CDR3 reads CSVDHGPNQPQHF. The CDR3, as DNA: TGCAGCGTTGATCATGGGCCGAATCAGCCCCAGCATTTT.

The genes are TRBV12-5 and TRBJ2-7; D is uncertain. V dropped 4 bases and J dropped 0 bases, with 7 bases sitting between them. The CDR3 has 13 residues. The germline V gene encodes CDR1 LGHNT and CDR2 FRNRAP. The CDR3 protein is CASGYESSYEQYF. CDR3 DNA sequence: TGTGCTAGTGGTTACGAGAGCTCCTACGAGCAGTACTTC. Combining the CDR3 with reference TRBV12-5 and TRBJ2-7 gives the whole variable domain DARVTQTPRHKVTEMGQEVTMRCQPILGHNTVFWYRQTMMQGLELLAYFRNRAPLDDSGMPKDRFSAEMPDATLATLKIQPSEPRDSAVYFCASGYESSYEQYFGPGTRLTVT.

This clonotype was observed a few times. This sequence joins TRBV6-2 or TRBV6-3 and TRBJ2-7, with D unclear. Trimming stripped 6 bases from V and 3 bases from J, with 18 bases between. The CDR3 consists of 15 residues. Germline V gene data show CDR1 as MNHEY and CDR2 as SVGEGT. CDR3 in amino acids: CASSPQPASYYEQYF. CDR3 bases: TGTGCCAGCAGCCCGCAGCCAGCCTCTTACTACGAGCAGTACTTC.

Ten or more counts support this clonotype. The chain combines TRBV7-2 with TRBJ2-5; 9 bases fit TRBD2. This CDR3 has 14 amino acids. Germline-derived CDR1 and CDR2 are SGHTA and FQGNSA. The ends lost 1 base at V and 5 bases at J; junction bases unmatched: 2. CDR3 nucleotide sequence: TGTGCCAGCAGCTTAGGGGCGGGAGGGGAGACCCAGTACTTC. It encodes CASSLGAGGETQYF.

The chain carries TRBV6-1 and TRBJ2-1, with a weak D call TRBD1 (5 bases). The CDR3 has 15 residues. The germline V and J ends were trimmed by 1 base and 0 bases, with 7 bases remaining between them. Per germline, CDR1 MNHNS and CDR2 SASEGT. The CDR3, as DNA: TGTGCCAGCAGTGAAGAGGGGTACTCCTACAATGAGCAGTTCTTC. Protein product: CASSEEGYSYNEQFF.

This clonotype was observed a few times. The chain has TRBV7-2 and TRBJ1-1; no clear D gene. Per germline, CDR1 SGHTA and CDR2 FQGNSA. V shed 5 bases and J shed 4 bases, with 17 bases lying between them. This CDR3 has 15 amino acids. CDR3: CASSPKLGILTEAFF. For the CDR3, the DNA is TGTGCCAGCAGCCCAAAGCTAGGTATCCTCACTGAAGCTTTCTTT.

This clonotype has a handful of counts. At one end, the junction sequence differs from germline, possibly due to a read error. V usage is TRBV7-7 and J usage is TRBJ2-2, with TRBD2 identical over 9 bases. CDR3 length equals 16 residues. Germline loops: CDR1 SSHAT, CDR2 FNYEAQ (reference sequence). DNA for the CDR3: TGTGCTAGCAGCTTAATGATAGCGGGAGACACCGGGGAGCTGTTTTTT. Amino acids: CASSLMIAGDTGELFF.

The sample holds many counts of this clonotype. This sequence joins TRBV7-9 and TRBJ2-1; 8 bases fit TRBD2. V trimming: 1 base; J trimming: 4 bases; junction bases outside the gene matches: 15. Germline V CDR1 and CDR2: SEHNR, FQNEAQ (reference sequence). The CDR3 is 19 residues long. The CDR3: CASSLGDTGLAFLYNEQFF. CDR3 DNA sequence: TGTGCCAGCAGCTTAGGAGACACAGGACTAGCCTTCCTGTACAATGAGCAGTTCTTC.

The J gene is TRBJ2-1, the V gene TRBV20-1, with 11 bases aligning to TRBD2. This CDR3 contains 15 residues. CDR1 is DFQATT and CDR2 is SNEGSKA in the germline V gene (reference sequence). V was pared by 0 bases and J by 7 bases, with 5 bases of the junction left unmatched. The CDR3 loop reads CSARDIAGGHNEQFF. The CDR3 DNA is TGCAGTGCTAGAGATATAGCGGGGGGGCATAATGAGCAGTTCTTC.

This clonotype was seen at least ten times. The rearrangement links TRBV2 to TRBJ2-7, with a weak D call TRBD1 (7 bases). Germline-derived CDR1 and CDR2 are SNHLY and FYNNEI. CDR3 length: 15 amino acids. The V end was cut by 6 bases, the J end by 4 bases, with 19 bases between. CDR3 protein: CASRDWAGGSYEQYF. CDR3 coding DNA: TGTGCCAGCAGGGATTGGGCAGGGGGGTCGTACGAGCAGTACTTC.

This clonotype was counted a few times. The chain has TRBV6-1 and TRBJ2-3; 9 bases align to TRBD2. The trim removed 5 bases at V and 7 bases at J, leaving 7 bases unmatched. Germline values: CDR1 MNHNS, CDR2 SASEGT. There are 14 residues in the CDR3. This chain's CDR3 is CASSLAGPIYTQYF. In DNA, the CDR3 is TGTGCCAGCAGTCTAGCGGGACCGATCTATACGCAGTATTTT.

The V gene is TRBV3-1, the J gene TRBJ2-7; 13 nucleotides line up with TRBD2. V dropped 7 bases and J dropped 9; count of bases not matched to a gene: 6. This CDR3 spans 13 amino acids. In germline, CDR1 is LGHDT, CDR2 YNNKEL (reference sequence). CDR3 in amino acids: CASTRTSGSWQYF. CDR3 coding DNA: TGTGCCAGCACCCGGACTAGCGGGAGTTGGCAGTACTTC.